This T cell receptor beta chain appears in the sequencing data of a study of T-cell memory formation after mild COVID-19. The sample holds many counts of this clonotype. From the 5' RACE reads, TCRdb called clonotypes with MiXCR, one entry per CDR3 protein. The data contain 140,000 or so distinct CDR3 sequences, approximately 21% of them singletons. Germline values: CDR1 DFQATT, CDR2 SNEGSKA (reference sequence). This CDR3 region has 15 residues. Trimming removed 3 bases from V and 5 bases from J; junction bases left unmatched: 8. The TCR originated in an adult woman who had mild COVID-19 (a few samples of this study predate the infection). Cell type and time point are not known. The chain is built from TRBV20-1 and TRBJ2-2, with 8 bases fitting TRBD2. Sequencing was performed on PBMCs or a T cell subset sorted from them (not recorded which). The CDR3 nucleotides read TGCAGTGCTAGGGCCAGCGGGAGAGGGACCGGGGAGCTGTTTTTT. This gives the protein CSARASGRGTGELFF.